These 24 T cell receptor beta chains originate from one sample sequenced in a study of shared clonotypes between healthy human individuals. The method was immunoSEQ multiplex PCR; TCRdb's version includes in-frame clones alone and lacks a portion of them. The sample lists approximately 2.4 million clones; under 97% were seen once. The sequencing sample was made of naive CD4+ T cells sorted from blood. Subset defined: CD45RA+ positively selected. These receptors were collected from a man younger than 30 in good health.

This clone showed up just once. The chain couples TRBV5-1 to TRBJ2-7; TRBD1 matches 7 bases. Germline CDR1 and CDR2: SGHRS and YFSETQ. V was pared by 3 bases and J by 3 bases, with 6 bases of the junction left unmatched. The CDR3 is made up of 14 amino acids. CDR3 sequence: CASSSGTESYEQYF. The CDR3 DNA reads TGCGCCAGCAGCTCCGGGACAGAAAGCTACGAGCAGTACTTC. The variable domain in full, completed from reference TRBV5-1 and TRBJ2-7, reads KAGVTQTPRYLIKTRGQQVTLSCSPISGHRSVSWYQQTPGQGLQFLFEYFSETQRNKGNFPGRFSGRQFSNSRSEMNVSTLELGDSALYLCASSSGTESYEQYFGPGTRLTVT.

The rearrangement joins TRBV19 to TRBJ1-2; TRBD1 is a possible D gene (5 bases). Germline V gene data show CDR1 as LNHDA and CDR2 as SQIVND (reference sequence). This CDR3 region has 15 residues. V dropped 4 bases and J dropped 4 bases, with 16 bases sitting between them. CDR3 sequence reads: CASSTEIRVPYGYTF. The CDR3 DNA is TGTGCCAGTAGTACCGAAATCAGGGTTCCCTATGGCTACACCTTC.

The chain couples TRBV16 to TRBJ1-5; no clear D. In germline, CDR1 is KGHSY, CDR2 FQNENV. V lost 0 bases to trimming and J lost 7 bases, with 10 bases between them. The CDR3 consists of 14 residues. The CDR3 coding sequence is TGTGCCAGCAGCCAATCGCGGTTAGGACAGCCCCAGCATTTT. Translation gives CASSQSRLGQPQHF.

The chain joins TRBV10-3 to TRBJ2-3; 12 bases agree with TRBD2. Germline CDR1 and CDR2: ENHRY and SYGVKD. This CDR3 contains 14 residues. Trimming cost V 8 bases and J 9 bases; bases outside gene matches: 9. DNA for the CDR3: TGTGCCATCGCGGGACTAGCGGGCTCAGGGACGCAGTATTTT. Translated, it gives CAIAGLAGSGTQYF.

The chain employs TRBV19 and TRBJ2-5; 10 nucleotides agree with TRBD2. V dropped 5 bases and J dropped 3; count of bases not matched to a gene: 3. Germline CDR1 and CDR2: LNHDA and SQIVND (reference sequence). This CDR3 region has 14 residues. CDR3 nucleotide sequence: TGTGCCAGTAGTTATACTAGCGGGAAAGAGACCCAGTACTTC. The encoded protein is CASSYTSGKETQYF.

For the CDR3, the DNA is TGTGCCTGGAGACTGGGGCAGGGCGTGAATTCACCCCTCCACTTT. Translating it yields CAWRLGQGVNSPLHF. This chain uses TRBV30 with TRBJ1-6; D may be TRBD1 (5 bases). V was trimmed by 3 bases and J by 7 bases, leaving 16 bases between them. CDR3 size: 15 residues. Germline CDR1 reads GTSNPN; CDR2 reads SVGIG (reference sequence).

The CDR3 nucleotides are TGTGCCAGCAGCCACTACCAGACAGACTCCTACGAGCAGTACTTC. Its protein product is CASSHYQTDSYEQYF. The V call is TRBV28, the J call TRBJ2-7; weak D call: TRBD1 (5 bases). CDR3 length equals 15 residues. Trimming left V 6 bases short and J 0 bases short, with 15 bases between. CDR1 MDHEN and CDR2 SYDVKM come from the germline V gene.

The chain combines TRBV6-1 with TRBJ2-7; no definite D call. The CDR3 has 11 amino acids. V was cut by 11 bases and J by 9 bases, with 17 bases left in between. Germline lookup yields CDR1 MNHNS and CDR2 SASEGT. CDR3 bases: TGTGCCTACAGAACGGGCCGCGGGCAGTACTTC. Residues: CAYRTGRGQYF.

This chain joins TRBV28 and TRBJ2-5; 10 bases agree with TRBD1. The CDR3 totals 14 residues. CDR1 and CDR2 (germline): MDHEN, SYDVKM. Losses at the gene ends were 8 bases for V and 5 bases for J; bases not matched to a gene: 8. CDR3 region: CASSTGGGGETQYF. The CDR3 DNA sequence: TGTGCCAGCTCGACAGGGGGCGGCGGGGAGACCCAGTACTTC.

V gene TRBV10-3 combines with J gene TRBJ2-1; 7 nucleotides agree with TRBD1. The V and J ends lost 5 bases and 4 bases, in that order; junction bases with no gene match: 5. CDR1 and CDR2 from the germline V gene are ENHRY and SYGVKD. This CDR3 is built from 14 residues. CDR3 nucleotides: TGTGCCATCAGTACCGGGACAGTATACAATGAGCAGTTCTTC. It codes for CAISTGTVYNEQFF.

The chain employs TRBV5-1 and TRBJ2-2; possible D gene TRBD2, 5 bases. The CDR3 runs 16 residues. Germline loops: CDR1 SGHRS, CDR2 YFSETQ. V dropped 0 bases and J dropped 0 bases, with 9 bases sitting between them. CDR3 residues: CASSLVPGTNTGELFF. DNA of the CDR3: TGCGCCAGCAGCTTGGTTCCCGGGACGAACACCGGGGAGCTGTTTTTT.

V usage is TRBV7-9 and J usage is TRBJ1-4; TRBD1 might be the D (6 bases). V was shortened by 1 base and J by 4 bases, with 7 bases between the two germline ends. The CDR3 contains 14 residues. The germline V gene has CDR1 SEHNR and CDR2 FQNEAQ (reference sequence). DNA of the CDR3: TGTGCCAGCAGCTTAGTAGGGGGTAATGAAAAACTGTTTTTT. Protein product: CASSLVGGNEKLFF.

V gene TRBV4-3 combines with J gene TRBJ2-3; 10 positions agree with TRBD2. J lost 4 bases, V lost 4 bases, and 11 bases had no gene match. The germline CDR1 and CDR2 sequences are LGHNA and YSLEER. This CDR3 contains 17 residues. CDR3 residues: CASSPASGRRIADTQYF. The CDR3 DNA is TGCGCCAGCAGCCCGGCTAGCGGGAGAAGAATCGCAGATACGCAGTATTTT.

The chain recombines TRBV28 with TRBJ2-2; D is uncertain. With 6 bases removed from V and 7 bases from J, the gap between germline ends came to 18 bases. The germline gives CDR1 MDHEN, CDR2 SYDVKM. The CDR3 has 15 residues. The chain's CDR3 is CASSLSGLVNGELFF. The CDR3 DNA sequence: TGTGCCAGCAGCCTCAGTGGGCTAGTGAACGGGGAGCTGTTTTTT.

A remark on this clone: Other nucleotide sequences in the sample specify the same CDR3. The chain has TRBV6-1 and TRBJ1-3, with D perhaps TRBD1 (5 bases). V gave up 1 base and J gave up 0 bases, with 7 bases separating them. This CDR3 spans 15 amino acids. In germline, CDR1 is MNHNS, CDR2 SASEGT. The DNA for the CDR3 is TGTGCCAGCAGTGAAGGGGGGGTCTCTGGAAACACCATATATTTT. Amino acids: CASSEGGVSGNTIYF.

The CDR3 region has the DNA TGTGCCAGCAGCTTAGTAAGCCGGATTCGGGGTGACACTGAAGCTTTCTTT. Residues: CASSLVSRIRGDTEAFF. The chain joins TRBV7-2 to TRBJ1-1; no clear D. CDR3 length: 17 amino acids. Germline CDR1 is SGHTA and CDR2 is FQGNSA. V was cut by 1 base and J by 3 bases, with 18 bases left in between.

The CDR3 spells CASSSPGGSPYNEQFF. Written as DNA, the CDR3 is TGTGCCAGCAGTTCCCCGGGCGGGAGCCCCTACAATGAGCAGTTCTTC. The J gene is TRBJ2-1, the V gene TRBV28, with 7 bases aligning to TRBD2. J gave up 2 bases and V 4 bases, and 8 bases lay outside the gene matches. Germline V gene sequence: CDR1 MDHEN, CDR2 SYDVKM. This CDR3 is built from 16 residues.

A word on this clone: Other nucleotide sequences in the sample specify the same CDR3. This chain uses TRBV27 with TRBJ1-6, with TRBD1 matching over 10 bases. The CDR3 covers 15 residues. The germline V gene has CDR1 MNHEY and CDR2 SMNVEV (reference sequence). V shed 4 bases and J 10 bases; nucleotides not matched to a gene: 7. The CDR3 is CASSSAGQGYSPLHF. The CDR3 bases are TGTGCCAGCAGTTCCGCGGGACAGGGGTACTCACCCCTCCACTTT.

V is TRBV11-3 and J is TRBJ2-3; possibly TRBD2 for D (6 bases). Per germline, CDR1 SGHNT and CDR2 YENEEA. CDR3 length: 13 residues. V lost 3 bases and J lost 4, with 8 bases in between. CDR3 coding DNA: TGTGCCAGCAGCTTCGGGAGCGCAGATACGCAGTATTTT. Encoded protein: CASSFGSADTQYF.

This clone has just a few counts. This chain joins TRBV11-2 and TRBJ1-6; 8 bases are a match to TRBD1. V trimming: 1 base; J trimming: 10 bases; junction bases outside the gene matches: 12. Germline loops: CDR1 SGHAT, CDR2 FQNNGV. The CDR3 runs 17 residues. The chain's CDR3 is CASSLVGGTGGGSPLHF. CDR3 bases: TGTGCCAGCAGCTTAGTGGGGGGCACAGGGGGTGGGTCACCCCTCCACTTT.

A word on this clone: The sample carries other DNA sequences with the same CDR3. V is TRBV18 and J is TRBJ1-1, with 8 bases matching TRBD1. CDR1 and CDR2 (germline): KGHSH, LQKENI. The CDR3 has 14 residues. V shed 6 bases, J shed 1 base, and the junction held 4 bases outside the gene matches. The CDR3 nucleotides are TGTGCCAGCTCCCAAGGACAGGGGAACACTGAAGCTTTCTTT. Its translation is CASSQGQGNTEAFF.

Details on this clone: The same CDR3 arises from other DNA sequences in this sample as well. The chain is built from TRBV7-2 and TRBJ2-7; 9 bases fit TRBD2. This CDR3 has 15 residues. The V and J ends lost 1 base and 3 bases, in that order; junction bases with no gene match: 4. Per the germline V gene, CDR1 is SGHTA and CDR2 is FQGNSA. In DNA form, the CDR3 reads TGTGCCAGCAGCTTAGGTGGTAGCGGGAGCTACGAGCAGTACTTC. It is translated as CASSLGGSGSYEQYF. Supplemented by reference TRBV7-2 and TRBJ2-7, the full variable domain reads GAGVSQSPSNKVTEKGKDVELRCDPISGHTALYWYRQSLGQGLEFLIYFQGNSAPDKSGLPSDRFSAERTGGSVSTLTIQRTQQEDSAVYLCASSLGGSGSYEQYFGPGTRLTVT.

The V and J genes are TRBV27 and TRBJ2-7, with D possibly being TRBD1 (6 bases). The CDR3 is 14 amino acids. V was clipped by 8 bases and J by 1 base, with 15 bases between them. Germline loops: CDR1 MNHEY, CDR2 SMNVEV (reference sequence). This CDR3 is CASSTRTGSYEQYF. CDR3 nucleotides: TGTGCCAGCTCAACTAGAACAGGGTCCTACGAGCAGTACTTC.

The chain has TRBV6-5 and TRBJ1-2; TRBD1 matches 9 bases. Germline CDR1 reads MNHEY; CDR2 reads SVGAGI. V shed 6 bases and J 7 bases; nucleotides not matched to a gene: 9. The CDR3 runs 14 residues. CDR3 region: CASRAGTGLSGYTF. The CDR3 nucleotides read TGTGCCAGCAGGGCCGGGACAGGGCTTTCTGGCTACACCTTC.